These 26 T cell receptor beta chains originate from one sample sequenced in a study of cytomegalovirus exposure and HLA in healthy donors. The primer mix had 60 Vbeta and 13 Jbeta primers. Profiled with immunoSEQ multiplex PCR; TCRdb holds only in-frame clones, not every one. The sample has 150,000 to 200,000 clones, about 75% seen once. The sequenced sample consisted of PBMCs. These receptors originate from a female donor in good health and CMV-seronegative.

This chain connects TRBV25-1 to TRBJ1-6; D is ambiguous. Trimming removed 1 base at V and 7 bases at J, with 11 bases between. Germline lookup yields CDR1 MGHDK and CDR2 SYGVNS. The CDR3 totals 15 residues. CDR3 sequence (DNA): TGTGCCAGCAGTGAATGGAGAGGAGAAAATTCACCCCTCCACTTT. Its protein is CASSEWRGENSPLHF.

The sample holds a few counts of this clone. As DNA, the CDR3 is TGTGCCAGCAGCGTAGATGGGAGTGCCTACAATGAGCAGTTCTTC. This encodes CASSVDGSAYNEQFF. This chain uses TRBV9 with TRBJ2-1, with a tentative D call TRBD2 (5 bases). The germline V gene has CDR1 SGDLS and CDR2 YYNGEE. V was trimmed by 0 bases and J by 2 bases, leaving 9 bases between them. This CDR3 is 15 amino acids long.

V gene TRBV9 combines with J gene TRBJ1-4, with TRBD1 as a possible D gene (6 bases). The CDR3 spans 17 residues. In germline, CDR1 is SGDLS, CDR2 YYNGEE. The germline V and J ends were trimmed by 4 bases and 8 bases, with 24 bases remaining between them. CDR3 loop: CASSFRGQGHVGEKLFF. CDR3 sequence (DNA): TGTGCCAGCAGCTTTAGGGGTCAGGGGCATGTTGGCGAAAAACTGTTTTTT.

This clone turned up a few times. The same CDR3 is also encoded by other DNA sequences in this sample. The V call is TRBV7-9, the J call TRBJ1-2; D may be TRBD1 (5 bases). The CDR3 contains 15 residues. V was trimmed by 5 bases and J by 4 bases, leaving 17 bases between them. CDR1 SEHNR and CDR2 FQNEAQ come from the germline V gene (reference sequence). The CDR3 loop reads CASSLRDGGGYGYTF. The DNA of the CDR3 is TGTGCCAGCAGCCTACGGGACGGCGGGGGCTATGGCTACACCTTC. Full variable domain (remainder filled in from reference TRBV7-9 and TRBJ1-2): DTGVSQNPRHKITKRGQNVTFRCDPISEHNRLYWYRQTLGQGPEFLTYFQNEAQLEKSRLLSDRFSAERPKGSFSTLEIQRTEQGDSAMYLCASSLRDGGGYGYTFGSGTRLTVV.

This clone has just a few counts. The V gene is TRBV6-1, the J gene TRBJ2-3, with TRBD2 as a possible D gene (6 bases). Germline values: CDR1 MNHNS, CDR2 SASEGT. The length of the CDR3 is 12 residues. V gave up 10 bases and J gave up 9 bases, with 17 bases separating them. The CDR3 DNA reads TGTGCCACGGGGGTGGGGAGAGGGACGCAGTATTTT. This translates into CATGVGRGTQYF.

This clone was observed once. The V call is TRBV2, the J call TRBJ1-4; D is uncertain. The CDR3 length is 15 residues. V lost 5 bases and J lost 1, with 11 bases in between. Germline CDR1 SNHLY, CDR2 FYNNEI. The CDR3 here is CASSPKAGTNEKLFF. CDR3 sequence (DNA): TGTGCCAGCAGTCCCAAGGCAGGAACTAATGAAAAACTGTTTTTT.

This clone was seen only a few times. CDR3 loop: CASSFQGPDTQYF. CDR3 DNA: TGCGCCAGCAGCTTCCAGGGTCCAGATACGCAGTATTTT. The chain combines TRBV5-1 with TRBJ2-3; perhaps TRBD1 as D (5 bases). V was shortened by 2 bases and J by 4 bases, with 8 bases between the two germline ends. The length of the CDR3 is 13 residues. Looked up from germline, CDR1 is SGHRS and CDR2 is YFSETQ.

This clone was found a few times. This chain uses TRBV6-6 with TRBJ1-4; D is unclear. The CDR3 spans 11 residues. Trimming removed 2 bases from V and 12 bases from J, with 7 bases in between. CDR1 MNHNY and CDR2 SVGAGI come from the germline V gene (reference sequence). CDR3 DNA: TGTGCCAGCAGTTACGGGGAGGAACTGTTTTTT. It codes for CASSYGEELFF.

The chain couples TRBV7-2 to TRBJ2-1; D call uncertain. This CDR3 is built from 15 residues. Germline loops: CDR1 SGHTA, CDR2 FQGNSA. V shed 0 bases and J shed 0 bases, with 6 bases lying between them. For the CDR3, the DNA is TGTGCCAGCAGCTTAGCAGCGAGCTCCTACAATGAGCAGTTCTTC. Protein sequence: CASSLAASSYNEQFF.

The chain has TRBV15 and TRBJ2-1, with TRBD1 identical over 10 bases. This CDR3 has 15 residues. CDR1 is LNHNV and CDR2 is YYDKDF in the germline V gene (reference sequence). V lost 3 bases to trimming and J lost 6 bases; unmatched junction nucleotides: 5. The DNA for the CDR3 is TGTGCCACCAGCAGGACAGGGGGCGCAGCCAATGAGCAGTTCTTC. This encodes CATSRTGGAANEQFF. Variable domain in full (rest from reference TRBV15 and TRBJ2-1): DAMVIQNPRYQVTQFGKPVTLSCSQTLNHNVMYWYQQKSSQAPKLLFHYYDKDFNNEADTPDNFQSRRPNTSFCFLDIRSPGLGDTAMYLCATSRTGGAANEQFFGPGTRLTVL.

The chain is built from TRBV10-3 and TRBJ2-7, with 12 nucleotides matching TRBD2. There are 16 residues in the CDR3. Trimming took 3 bases from V and 3 from J; bases not matched to a gene: 6. CDR1 is ENHRY, CDR2 SYGVKD, per germline. CDR3 sequence reads: CAISDLTSGRGYEQYF. DNA of the CDR3: TGTGCCATCAGTGATCTGACTAGCGGGAGAGGCTACGAGCAGTACTTC.

V is TRBV30 and J is TRBJ2-3; 7 nucleotides match TRBD2. This CDR3 is 12 amino acids long. After removal of 2 bases from V and 14 bases from J, the junction contained 10 bases not matched to a gene. Germline CDR1 is GTSNPN and CDR2 is SVGIG (reference sequence). DNA for the CDR3: TGTGCCTGGAGTCTCCGGGACCTAGCGGCGTATTTT. It is translated as CAWSLRDLAAYF.

The V call is TRBV19, the J call TRBJ1-2, with D tentatively TRBD1 (5 bases). The V and J ends lost 5 bases and 0 bases respectively, with 13 bases between them. This CDR3 has 15 amino acids. Germline V gene data show CDR1 as LNHDA and CDR2 as SQIVND (reference sequence). The chain's CDR3 is CASSELRGANYGYTF. CDR3 nucleotides: TGTGCCAGTAGTGAACTACGGGGGGCTAACTATGGCTACACCTTC.

The V gene is TRBV11-1, the J gene TRBJ1-1; 8 bases line up with TRBD1. The CDR3 runs to 14 residues. Germline trimming cut 5 bases from V and 6 bases from J; bases unmatched to any gene: 8. Germline CDR1 and CDR2: SGHAT and FQDESV (reference sequence). CDR3 DNA sequence: TGTGCCAGCAGCCGCTCAGGGGGCCTCGCTGAAGCTTTCTTT. It specifies CASSRSGGLAEAFF.

The chain links TRBV30 to TRBJ2-3, with D possibly TRBD1 on 5 matching bases. V lost 5 bases, J lost 2 bases, and 17 bases lay in between. CDR1 and CDR2 from the germline V gene are GTSNPN and SVGIG (reference sequence). CDR3 length equals 15 residues. The CDR3 protein is CAWEAGQRDTDTQYF. In nucleotides, the CDR3 is TGTGCCTGGGAGGCAGGGCAAAGGGACACAGATACGCAGTATTTT. The variable domain in full, with the rest retrieved from reference TRBV30 and TRBJ2-3, is SQTIHQWPATLVQPVGSPLSLECTVEGTSNPNLYWYRQAAGRGLQLLFYSVGIGQISSEVPQNLSASRPQDRQFILSSKKLLLSDSGFYLCAWEAGQRDTDTQYFGPGTRLTVL.

The chain couples TRBV6-1 to TRBJ2-7, with D tentatively TRBD2 (6 bases). Germline lookup yields CDR1 MNHNS and CDR2 SASEGT. The CDR3 covers 14 residues. The V gene lost 6 bases and the J gene lost 3 bases, with 15 bases spanning the gap. CDR3 loop: CASRGGAGVYEQYF. DNA for the CDR3: TGTGCCAGCAGGGGGGGTGCTGGAGTCTACGAGCAGTACTTC.

The chain uses TRBV7-2 and TRBJ2-5; 10 positions match TRBD2. CDR3 length equals 16 residues. Germline V CDR1 and CDR2: SGHTA, FQGNSA. With 5 bases clipped from V and 6 bases from J, the junction kept 12 bases outside the gene matches. The CDR3 spells CASSPTAAGGPKTQYF. The CDR3 DNA reads as TGTGCCAGCAGCCCTACGGCAGCGGGAGGGCCCAAGACCCAGTACTTC.

This clone was found once. V and J are TRBV2 and TRBJ2-1; TRBD2 might be the D (5 bases). Germline lookup yields CDR1 SNHLY and CDR2 FYNNEI. The CDR3 sequence is 16 residues long. V lost 3 bases and J lost 2, with 14 bases in between. CDR3 nucleotide sequence: TGTGCCAGCAGTGAGTCGGACTCCCCTGCCTACAATGAGCAGTTCTTC. As protein: CASSESDSPAYNEQFF.

The chain joins TRBV5-1 to TRBJ2-7; the match to TRBD1 covers 9 bases. Germline lookup yields CDR1 SGHRS and CDR2 YFSETQ. The CDR3 is 16 residues long. V trimming: 0 bases; J trimming: 3 bases; junction bases outside the gene matches: 7. The DNA of the CDR3 is TGCGCCAGCAGCTTGGGCCCGACAGGGGGGAACTACGAGCAGTACTTC. This gives the protein CASSLGPTGGNYEQYF.

This chain links TRBV5-1 with TRBJ1-6; 11 nucleotides align to TRBD1. The CDR3 has 18 residues. J gave up 5 bases and V 4 bases, and 11 bases lay outside the gene matches. Germline V CDR1 and CDR2: SGHRS, YFSETQ. The CDR3 is CASSRGTGGAVDNSPLHF. CDR3 sequence (DNA): TGCGCCAGCAGCAGGGGGACAGGGGGAGCCGTTGATAATTCACCCCTCCACTTT.

This chain uses TRBV10-2 with TRBJ2-5; TRBD2 agrees at 7 bases. The J call is doubtful: the DNA matches TRBJ2-7 better. The CDR3 is 15 residues long. The germline gives CDR1 WSHSY, CDR2 SAAADI. The CDR3: CAMGGGLGGNYEQYF. The CDR3 DNA is TGCGCCATGGGGGGGGGACTTGGGGGAAACTACGAGCAGTACTTC.

This clone occurred once. This chain connects TRBV7-6 to TRBJ2-7, with TRBD2 matching 8 bases. Germline trimming cut 8 bases from V and 6 bases from J; bases unmatched to any gene: 15. The CDR3 runs 15 residues. The V gene's germline CDR1 is SGHVS and CDR2 FNYEAQ. CDR3 in amino acids: CASSGGGRAPLEQYF. The CDR3 nucleotides read TGTGCCAGCTCGGGGGGGGGCAGGGCCCCGCTCGAGCAGTACTTC.

This chain uses TRBV10-3 with TRBJ1-2; D is possibly TRBD1 (6 bases). The ends were cut back, 0 bases at V and 2 bases at J, with 13 bases in the middle. The CDR3 is 16 residues long. Looked up from germline, CDR1 is ENHRY and CDR2 is SYGVKD. This chain's CDR3 is CAISESNIRGNYGYTF. DNA for the CDR3: TGTGCCATCAGTGAGTCGAATATAAGGGGGAACTATGGCTACACCTTC.

The chain employs TRBV29-1 and TRBJ1-2; a weak D match, TRBD1 (5 bases). V shed 3 bases and J shed 2 bases, with 7 bases lying between them. From germline, CDR1 is SQVTM and CDR2 ANQGSEA. CDR3 length: 12 residues. DNA of the CDR3: TGCAGCGTTGATCGGGGGAACTATGGCTACACCTTC. It translates to CSVDRGNYGYTF. Complete variable domain (other parts from reference TRBV29-1 and TRBJ1-2): SAVISQKPSRDICQRGTSLTIQCQVDSQVTMMFWYRQQPGQSLTLIATANQGSEATYESGFVIDKFPISRPNLTFSTLTVSNMSPEDSSIYLCSVDRGNYGYTFGSGTRLTVV.

This chain uses TRBV6-5 with TRBJ1-5; D is undetermined. The CDR3 has 14 amino acids. V lost 6 bases and J 0 bases, leaving 9 bases between the germline ends. The germline gives CDR1 MNHEY, CDR2 SVGAGI. CDR3 sequence reads: CASRSGYSNQPQHF. The CDR3 DNA sequence: TGTGCCAGCAGGTCAGGATATAGCAATCAGCCCCAGCATTTT.

This sequence joins TRBV2 and TRBJ1-6; 7 bases are a match to TRBD1. Looked up from germline, CDR1 is SNHLY and CDR2 is FYNNEI. The CDR3 has 12 amino acids. V was pared by 2 bases and J by 15 bases, with 4 bases of the junction left unmatched. CDR3 loop: CASSEQGVHLHF. The CDR3 region has the DNA TGTGCCAGCAGTGAACAGGGGGTGCACCTCCACTTT.